Below are 30 T cell receptor beta chains sequenced from a single sample in a study of identical twins. Each CDR3 protein gets one entry after TCRdb re-called the 5' RACE reads with MiXCR. The table includes more than 650,000 distinct CDR3 sequences, roughly 6.2% detected once. The sequenced sample was naive T cells sorted from blood. Receptors were obtained from a man between 18 and 29 years old in good health.

There are a few counts of this clonotype. CDR3 sequence: CASSMGSLETQYF. The DNA of the CDR3 is TGTGCCAGTAGTATGGGCAGTCTCGAGACCCAGTACTTC. The gene calls are TRBV19 and TRBJ2-5; D not resolved. This CDR3 is 13 amino acids long. Germline V CDR1 and CDR2: LNHDA, SQIVND (reference sequence). The V end lost 3 bases, the J end lost 5 bases, and 10 bases lay between the germline ends.

This clonotype was observed at least ten times. The chain couples TRBV20-1 to TRBJ1-5; TRBD1 is a possible D gene (5 bases). CDR3 length equals 15 residues. Germline V gene sequence: CDR1 DFQATT, CDR2 SNEGSKA (reference sequence). V lost 1 base and J 8 bases, leaving 18 bases between the germline ends. Here the CDR3 reads CSARGQTDTWEPQHF. CDR3 nucleotides: TGCAGTGCTAGAGGTCAAACGGACACCTGGGAGCCCCAGCATTTT.

This clonotype has only one observation. Given a much more abundant clone one base away, this may be a read error. This chain connects TRBV12-3 or TRBV12-4 to TRBJ1-2; 7 bases line up with TRBD1. The CDR3 contains 13 residues. Unmatched junction bases numbered 5, after V lost 6 bases and J lost 4 bases. The CDR3 region is CASSKQGIYGYTF. Here the CDR3 DNA reads TGTGCCAGCAGCAAACAGGGGATCTATGGCTACACCTTC.

The table lists this clonotype with many counts. J is TRBJ2-7 and V is TRBV25-1; 8 bases line up with TRBD2. The V gene end was trimmed by 3 bases and the J gene end by 0 bases; junction bases not matched to a gene: 1. The CDR3 length is 14 residues. Germline V gene lookup returns CDR1 MGHDK and CDR2 SYGVNS. CDR3 bases: TGTGCCAGCAGTGATCTAGCGGGCTCCTACGAGCAGTACTTC. Its protein product is CASSDLAGSYEQYF.

This clonotype was counted at least ten times. The chain has TRBV10-3 and TRBJ2-7; D gene unclear. The germline CDR1 and CDR2 sequences are ENHRY and SYGVKD. This CDR3 spans 13 amino acids. V was pared by 4 bases and J by 7 bases, with 14 bases between. CDR3 region: CAISADPMGEQYV. CDR3 coding DNA: TGTGCCATCAGTGCGGACCCTATGGGGGAGCAGTACGTC.

A remark on this clonotype: Possible read error: a much larger clone is one base away. The gene calls are TRBV5-1 and TRBJ2-2; tentatively, D is TRBD2 (6 bases). In germline, CDR1 is SGHRS, CDR2 YFSETQ. CDR3 length: 16 amino acids. In DNA form, the CDR3 reads TGCGCCAGCAGCTTGAGGAGGGGCGCGAACACCGGGGGGCTGTTTTTT. Amino acid sequence: CASSLRRGANTGGLFF.

This clonotype has more than one count but fewer than ten. This CDR3 reads CATSRDRGPMGAQYF. CDR3 DNA: TGTGCCACCAGCAGAGATAGGGGCCCAATGGGTGCCCAGTACTTC. V usage is TRBV15 and J usage is TRBJ2-5, with a weak D call TRBD1 (5 bases). Between the trimmed V and J ends, which lost 0 bases and 9 bases, there was a span of 17 bases. CDR3 length equals 15 residues. Germline lookup yields CDR1 LNHNV and CDR2 YYDKDF (reference sequence).

This clonotype was picked up many times. The rearrangement joins TRBV28 to TRBJ2-1, with D possibly matching TRBD2 (6 bases). The germline V gene encodes CDR1 MDHEN and CDR2 SYDVKM. With 4 bases removed from V and 4 bases from J, the gap between germline ends came to 14 bases. The CDR3 extends over 15 amino acids. As DNA, the CDR3 is TGTGCCAGCAGTTCAGGAGGAGGGGCGTACAATGAGCAGTTCTTC. It specifies CASSSGGGAYNEQFF.

The chain combines TRBV3-1 with TRBJ2-1, with D tentatively TRBD2 (7 bases). Trimming took 6 bases from V and 7 from J, leaving 13 bases between them. This CDR3 is 13 amino acids long. Germline V gene sequence: CDR1 LGHDT, CDR2 YNNKEL (reference sequence). In DNA, the CDR3 is TGTGCCAGCAGTTTGAAGGGGGGGAATGAGCAGTTCTTC. Translation gives CASSLKGGNEQFF.

This clonotype has a handful of counts. This chain links TRBV19 with TRBJ2-5, with 11 bases fitting TRBD2. Germline CDR1 and CDR2: LNHDA and SQIVND (reference sequence). V dropped 6 bases and J dropped 5; count of bases not matched to a gene: 5. This CDR3 has 14 residues. The CDR3 here is CASRTRTSGETQYF. CDR3 in DNA: TGTGCCAGTAGAACTCGGACTAGCGGGGAGACCCAGTACTTC. Combining the CDR3 with reference TRBV19 and TRBJ2-5 gives the whole variable domain DGGITQSPKYLFRKEGQNVTLSCEQNLNHDAMYWYRQDPGQGLRLIYYSQIVNDFQKGDIAEGYSVSREKKESFPLTVTSAQKNPTAFYLCASRTRTSGETQYFGPGTRLLVL.

There are a few counts of this clonotype. The rearrangement links TRBV3-1 to TRBJ1-5; 9 bases fit TRBD1. V gave up 4 bases and J gave up 3 bases; unmatched junction bases: 4. Germline V lookup: CDR1 LGHDT, CDR2 YNNKEL (reference sequence). The CDR3 covers 15 residues. The CDR3 is CASSLGTGLNQPQHF. Here the CDR3 DNA reads TGTGCCAGCAGCCTCGGGACAGGGCTCAATCAGCCCCAGCATTTT.

A few counts support this clonotype. The genes are TRBV10-3 and TRBJ2-7, with 7 bases lining up with TRBD2. CDR1 and CDR2 from the germline V gene are ENHRY and SYGVKD. J lost 1 base, V lost 10 bases, and 7 bases had no gene match. This CDR3 has 13 amino acids. CDR3 DNA: TGTGCCACCCCGGGAGGACCTTCCTACGAGCAGTACGTC. Translation gives CATPGGPSYEQYV.

Comments on this clonotype: With a much larger clone just one base away, this may be a read error. The chain is built from TRBV4-3 and TRBJ2-1; 8 nucleotides line up with TRBD1. J gave up 7 bases and V 1 base, and 12 bases lay outside the gene matches. The V gene's germline CDR1 is LGHNA and CDR2 YSLEER. The CDR3 contains 17 residues. In nucleotides, the CDR3 is TGCGCCAGCAGCCAAGGTGTTGGCCAGGGGGCGCTGAATGAGCAGTTCTTC. Protein: CASSQGVGQGALNEQFF.

This clonotype occurred a few times. The chain couples TRBV5-5 to TRBJ2-5, with D tentatively TRBD1 (6 bases). V lost 2 bases, J lost 5 bases, and 16 bases lay in between. Germline lookup yields CDR1 SGHKS and CDR2 YYEKEE (reference sequence). The CDR3 is 15 amino acids. The CDR3, as DNA: TGTGCCAGCAGCTTTCAGGGGACCGACTGGGAGACCCAGTACTTC. Translating it yields CASSFQGTDWETQYF.

This clonotype was seen a few times. The chain employs TRBV9 and TRBJ2-3; TRBD2 is a possible D gene (5 bases). The CDR3 has 12 residues. The V gene's germline CDR1 is SGDLS and CDR2 YYNGEE. V was shortened by 3 bases and J by 8 bases, with 10 bases between the two germline ends. The CDR3 is CASSATRSTQYF. Here the CDR3 DNA reads TGTGCCAGCAGCGCCACTAGAAGTACGCAGTATTTT.

At least ten counts were recorded for this clonotype. The chain links TRBV10-3 to TRBJ2-5; 9 bases map to TRBD1. With V trimmed by 10 bases and J by 5 bases, 5 bases remained unmatched. CDR1 and CDR2 (germline): ENHRY, SYGVKD. This CDR3 has 12 residues. Written as DNA, the CDR3 is TGTGCCACCGGACAGGGGTACGAGACCCAGTACTTC. Residues: CATGQGYETQYF.

This clonotype was counted many times. The rearrangement uses TRBV7-9 and TRBJ2-3; no definite D call. Germline CDR1 reads SEHNR; CDR2 reads FQNEAQ (reference sequence). V shed 1 base and J shed 2 bases, with 10 bases lying between them. CDR3 size: 15 residues. CDR3 nucleotides: TGTGCCAGCAGCTTAGGACGGAACCCCACAGATACGCAGTATTTT. Protein: CASSLGRNPTDTQYF.

The sample holds a few counts of this clonotype. The chain joins TRBV27 to TRBJ2-1, with 7 bases aligning to TRBD1. Per germline, CDR1 MNHEY and CDR2 SMNVEV (reference sequence). The CDR3 spans 16 residues. The trim removed 5 bases at V and 3 bases at J, leaving 10 bases unmatched. The CDR3 region has the DNA TGTGCCAGCAGTAACCGACAGGGATCTATCTACAATGAGCAGTTCTTC. Amino acids: CASSNRQGSIYNEQFF.

The CDR3 is CASNLADKAGELFF. For the CDR3, the DNA is TGCGCCAGCAATTTAGCGGATAAAGCCGGGGAGCTGTTTTTT. The chain has TRBV5-1 and TRBJ2-2, with D possibly matching TRBD2 (6 bases). Per the germline V gene, CDR1 is SGHRS and CDR2 is YFSETQ. Trimming removed 6 bases from V and 6 bases from J, with 15 bases in between. The CDR3 consists of 14 residues.

The table lists this clonotype with a few counts. This sequence joins TRBV6-1 and TRBJ2-3, with 7 bases aligning to TRBD2. J gave up 4 bases and V 6 bases, and 10 bases lay outside the gene matches. The CDR3 covers 15 residues. Per germline, CDR1 MNHNS and CDR2 SASEGT. The CDR3 here is CASRGGSFGADTQYF. The CDR3 region has the DNA TGTGCCAGCAGGGGAGGGTCTTTTGGTGCAGATACGCAGTATTTT.

In its sample, this clonotype was seen many times. V is TRBV7-9 and J is TRBJ2-1, with D maybe TRBD2 (5 bases). The V gene lost 3 bases and the J gene lost 4 bases, with 10 bases spanning the gap. From germline, CDR1 is SEHNR and CDR2 FQNEAQ (reference sequence). The CDR3 runs 14 residues. The DNA of the CDR3 is TGTGCCAGCAGCTTCTCCGGGAAATACAATGAGCAGTTCTTC. This sequence encodes CASSFSGKYNEQFF. The full variable domain, with the rest looked up from reference TRBV7-9 and TRBJ2-1, is DTGVSQNPRHKITKRGQNVTFRCDPISEHNRLYWYRQTLGQGPEFLTYFQNEAQLEKSRLLSDRFSAERPKGSFSTLEIQRTEQGDSAMYLCASSFSGKYNEQFFGPGTRLTVL.

The table lists this clonotype with many counts. The V gene is TRBV29-1, the J gene TRBJ2-1; D is ambiguous. Trimming pared 1 base from V and 0 bases from J, leaving 10 bases between. In germline, CDR1 is SQVTM, CDR2 ANQGSEA. The CDR3 covers 15 residues. DNA of the CDR3: TGCAGCGTTGAAGGCCTCCTAGACTCCTACAATGAGCAGTTCTTC. Its translation: CSVEGLLDSYNEQFF.

CDR3 DNA: TGTGCCAGCAGTCCACCCGGGACAGCCGGCATTCAGTACTTC. This gives the protein CASSPPGTAGIQYF. V usage is TRBV12-3 or TRBV12-4 and J usage is TRBJ2-4; 7 positions agree with TRBD1. J lost 9 bases, V lost 5 bases, and 10 bases had no gene match. The CDR3 is 14 amino acids.

This clonotype was counted only a few times. The rearrangement uses TRBV20-1 and TRBJ2-2; TRBD1 agrees at 11 bases. V trimming: 3 bases; J trimming: 6 bases; junction bases outside the gene matches: 6. From germline, CDR1 is DFQATT and CDR2 SNEGSKA (reference sequence). The length of the CDR3 is 15 residues. CDR3 DNA: TGCAGTGCTAGGGACAGGGGGCGCTTACCCGGGGAGCTGTTTTTT. Translating it yields CSARDRGRLPGELFF.

At least ten counts were recorded for this clonotype. The rearrangement links TRBV3-1 to TRBJ2-1; 10 nucleotides align to TRBD2. The CDR3 extends over 16 amino acids. V shed 0 bases and J 10 bases; nucleotides not matched to a gene: 9. Germline V gene lookup returns CDR1 LGHDT and CDR2 YNNKEL (reference sequence). CDR3 in DNA: TGTGCCAGCAGCCAAGAGAGGCTAGCGGGAGTGGGCGAGCAGTTCTTC. Translated, it gives CASSQERLAGVGEQFF.

V usage is TRBV19 and J usage is TRBJ1-4; a possible D gene is TRBD1 (5 bases). This CDR3 has 13 residues. V was trimmed by 3 bases and J by 5 bases, leaving 7 bases between them. Germline V lookup: CDR1 LNHDA, CDR2 SQIVND (reference sequence). The CDR3 region has the DNA TGTGCCAGTAGTATGGAGGGGAATGAAAAACTGTTTTTT. This encodes CASSMEGNEKLFF.

This clonotype was counted between two and nine times. The chain has TRBV27 and TRBJ1-6, with 7 bases fitting TRBD1. The J segment lost 9 bases and the V segment lost 7 bases, leaving 6 bases of the junction unmatched. The CDR3 is made up of 13 amino acids. Germline V lookup: CDR1 MNHEY, CDR2 SMNVEV (reference sequence). CDR3 sequence reads: CASKDEGASPLHF. In nucleotides, the CDR3 is TGTGCCAGCAAGGATGAGGGGGCTTCACCCCTCCACTTT.

This clonotype was detected ten times or more. The CDR3 DNA reads TGTGCCAGCAGCGTAGTGGGGACAGGGAGGGCTGAAGCTTTCTTT. Amino acids: CASSVVGTGRAEAFF. The chain has TRBV9 and TRBJ1-1; TRBD1 agrees at 9 bases. Unmatched junction bases numbered 6, after V lost 0 bases and J lost 6 bases. CDR1 and CDR2 (germline): SGDLS, YYNGEE. This CDR3 has 15 amino acids.

This clonotype appeared many times. The chain uses TRBV18 and TRBJ2-7, with 12 positions matching TRBD1. Unmatched junction bases numbered 6, after V lost 2 bases and J lost 4 bases. This CDR3 has 16 residues. Germline CDR1 reads KGHSH; CDR2 reads LQKENI. For the CDR3, the DNA is TGTGCCAGCTCACCATTGGGGACAGGGGGCTCTTACGAGCAGTACTTC. Its translation is CASSPLGTGGSYEQYF.

The sample holds a few counts of this clonotype. V gene TRBV4-1 combines with J gene TRBJ2-7; tentatively, D is TRBD1 or TRBD2 (6 bases each). Germline V CDR1 and CDR2: MGHRA, YSYEKL. The CDR3 is 14 amino acids. The V end lost 4 bases, the J end lost 2 bases, and 12 bases lay between the germline ends. The CDR3 loop is CASSLSEGAYEQYV. For the CDR3, the DNA is TGCGCCAGCAGCCTCTCGGAGGGGGCCTACGAGCAGTACGTC.